The entry below gives a single TCR beta chain sequence along with its context. As yet, its antigen is unknown. The protocol was immunoSEQ multiplex PCR, while the TCRdb copy is restricted to in-frame clones and leaves out a portion. The sample has about 50,000 clones, more than 70% seen once. This entry is derived from a study of PD-L1 blockade in urothelial cancer. On the study more broadly: Bladder-origin urothelial cancer in males described about 90% of the 29 patients. Per blood sample, T cells had a median of 141,255. Prior exposure to chemotherapy in patients amounted to 0 to 3 regimens received.

The CDR3 sequence is 14 residues long. Trimming took off 2 bases at V and 2 bases at J, with 10 bases between the two ends. Germline V lookup: CDR1 MNHEY, CDR2 SVGAGI. Described time point: peripheral blood 6 weeks after treatment start. Points from the study as a whole: Clonality of blood TCR below the median before treatment predicted better survival.

This material consisted of PBMCs, taken around atezolizumab (anti-PD-L1) treatment. The sequence came from a man between 60 and 75 years old with urothelial cancer. This chain joins TRBV6-5 and TRBJ2-7; tentatively, D is TRBD1 (6 bases). The CDR3 here is CASSYGRGPYEQYF. DNA for the CDR3: TGTGCCAGCAGTTACGGCAGGGGCCCCTACGAGCAGTACTTC.